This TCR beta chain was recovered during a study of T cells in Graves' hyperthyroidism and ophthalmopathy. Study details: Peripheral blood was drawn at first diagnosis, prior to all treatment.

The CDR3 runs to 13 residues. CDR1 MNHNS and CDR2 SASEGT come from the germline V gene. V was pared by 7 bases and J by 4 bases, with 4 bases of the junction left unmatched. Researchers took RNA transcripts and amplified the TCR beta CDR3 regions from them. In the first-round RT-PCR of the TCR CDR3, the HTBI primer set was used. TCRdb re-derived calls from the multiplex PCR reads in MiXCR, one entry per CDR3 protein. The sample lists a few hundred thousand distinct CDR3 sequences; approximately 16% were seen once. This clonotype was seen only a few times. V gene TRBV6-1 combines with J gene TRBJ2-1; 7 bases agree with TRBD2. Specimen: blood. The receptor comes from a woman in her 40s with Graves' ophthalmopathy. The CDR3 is CASKLARYNEQFF. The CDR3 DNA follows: TGTGCCAGCAAACTAGCGAGGTACAATGAGCAGTTCTTC.